The sequence of this T cell receptor beta chain was determined in a study of blood T cell repertoires in COVID-19. Study information: Material from acute and convalescent COVID-19 was sourced from the United States, Italy and Spain. Sources were T cells, B-cell-depleted T cells, or PBMCs; the material itself was cDNA or gDNA.

Study processing details: Reference gene primers were amplified, and this amplification served to estimate nucleated cell counts. Repertoires were generated with immunoSEQ multiplex PCR, while TCRdb's copy carries only in-frame clones and drops some. V and J calls and clone size are those listed in that table; D and trimming were worked out from the DNA. This table has fewer than 300,000 clones, roughly 83% appearing once. CDR1 and CDR2 from the germline V gene are ENHRY and SYGVKD. The CDR3 loop spans 13 amino acids. V gave up 8 bases and J gave up 7 bases, with 12 bases separating them. The V gene is TRBV10-3, the J gene TRBJ1-6; D gene uncertain. The source material was peripheral blood. The sequence came from a woman in her seventies with active or convalescent COVID-19. CDR3: CAIGGRGNSPLHF. The CDR3 DNA reads TGTGCCATCGGAGGACGAGGGAATTCACCCCTCCACTTT.